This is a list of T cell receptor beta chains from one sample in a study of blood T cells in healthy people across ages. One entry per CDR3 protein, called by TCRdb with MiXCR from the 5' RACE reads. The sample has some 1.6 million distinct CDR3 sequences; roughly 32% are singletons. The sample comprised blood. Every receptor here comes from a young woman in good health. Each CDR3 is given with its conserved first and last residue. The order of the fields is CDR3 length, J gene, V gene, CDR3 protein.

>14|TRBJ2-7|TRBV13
CASSFEQGAEEQYF
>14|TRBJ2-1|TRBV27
CASSPISGRNEQFF
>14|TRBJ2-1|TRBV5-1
CASSLTGFSNEQFF
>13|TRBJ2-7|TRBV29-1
CSVEDLLRSEQYF
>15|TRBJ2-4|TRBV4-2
CASSRRLAGGRIPYF
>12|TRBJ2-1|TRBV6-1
CAGGQVYNEQFF
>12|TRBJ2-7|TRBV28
CASSPHRAEQYF
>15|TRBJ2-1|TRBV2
CASSLSGRPQDEQFF
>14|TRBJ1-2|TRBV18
CASSPLDNNYGYTF
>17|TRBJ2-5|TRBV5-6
CASSAGPSGGPAKTQYF
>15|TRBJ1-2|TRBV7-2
CASSRGAVVETGYTF
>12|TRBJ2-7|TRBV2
CTSREGSYEQYF
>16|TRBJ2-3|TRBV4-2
CASSQEAGGARDTQYF
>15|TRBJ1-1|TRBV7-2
CASSPEGDMNTEAFF
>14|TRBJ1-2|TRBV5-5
CASSFLVEGYGYTF
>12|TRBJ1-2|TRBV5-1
CASSSNGGGYTF
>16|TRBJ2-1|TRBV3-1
CASSQDLSAPTHEQFF
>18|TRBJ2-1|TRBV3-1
CASSRGTSGSISGRGQFF
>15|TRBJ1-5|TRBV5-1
CASSPTGGGGQPQHF
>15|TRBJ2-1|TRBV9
CASSVYGESYNEQFF
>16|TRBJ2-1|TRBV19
CASSIMTGGMRNEQFF
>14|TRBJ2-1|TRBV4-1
CASSQGRGYNEQFF
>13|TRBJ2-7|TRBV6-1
CASSAGTTYEQYF
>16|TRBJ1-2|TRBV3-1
CASSPPGLTGGYGYTF
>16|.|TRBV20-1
CSARDQRAGGGKTQYF
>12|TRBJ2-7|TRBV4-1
CASSAQGSEQYF
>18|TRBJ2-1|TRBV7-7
CASSLAAKSTGKHNEQFF
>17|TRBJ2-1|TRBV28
CAGRVLYRAGFYNEQFF
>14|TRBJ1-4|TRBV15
CATSPGRGNEKLFF
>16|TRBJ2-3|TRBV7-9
CASSPTMGVGADTQYF
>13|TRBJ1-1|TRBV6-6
CASSSLTNTEAFF
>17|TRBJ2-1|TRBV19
CASSIEGSYSSYNEQFF
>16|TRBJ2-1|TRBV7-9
CASSAPGLAGHNEQFF
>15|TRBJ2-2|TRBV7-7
CASSRTGPDTGELFF
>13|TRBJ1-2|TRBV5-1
CASSLAPGDGYTF
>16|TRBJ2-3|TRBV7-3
CASSFDGSGNTDTQYF
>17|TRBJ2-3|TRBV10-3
CAISGTRDTALPDTQYF
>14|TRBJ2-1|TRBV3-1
CASSQDWRLSEQFF
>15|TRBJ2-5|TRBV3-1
CASSQGDPGRETQYF
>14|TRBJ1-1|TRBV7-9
CTSSRPDGDTEAFF
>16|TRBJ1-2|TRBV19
CASSMKGGQRNYGYTF
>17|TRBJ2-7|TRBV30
CAWSVLVGTGRSYEQYF
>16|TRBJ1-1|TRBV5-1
CASSSYPTGVGTEAFF
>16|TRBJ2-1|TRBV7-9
CASSFGQGVFYNEQFF
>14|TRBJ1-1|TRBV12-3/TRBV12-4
CASSLTGRGTEAFF
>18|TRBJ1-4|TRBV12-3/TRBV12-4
CASSSAQGTHATNEKLFF
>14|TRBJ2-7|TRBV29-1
CSVEWGTATYEQYF
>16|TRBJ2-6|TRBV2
CASRKGGEVGANVLTF
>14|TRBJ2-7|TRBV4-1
CASSHPGAPYAQYF
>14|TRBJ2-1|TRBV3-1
CASSLLHQSDEQFF
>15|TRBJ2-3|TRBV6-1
CASSALGGGQDTQYF
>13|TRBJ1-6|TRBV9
CASSDQEGSPLHF